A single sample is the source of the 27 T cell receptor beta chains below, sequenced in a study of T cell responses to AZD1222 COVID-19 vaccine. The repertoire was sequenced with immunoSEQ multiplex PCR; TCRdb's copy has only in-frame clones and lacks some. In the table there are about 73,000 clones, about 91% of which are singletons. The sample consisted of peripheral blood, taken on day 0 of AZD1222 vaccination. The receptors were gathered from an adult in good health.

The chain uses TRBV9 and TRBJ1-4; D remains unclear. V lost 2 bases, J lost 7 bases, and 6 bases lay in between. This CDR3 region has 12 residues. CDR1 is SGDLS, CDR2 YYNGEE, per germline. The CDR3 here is CASSVWGEKLFF. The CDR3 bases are TGTGCCAGCAGCGTTTGGGGTGAAAAACTGTTTTTT.

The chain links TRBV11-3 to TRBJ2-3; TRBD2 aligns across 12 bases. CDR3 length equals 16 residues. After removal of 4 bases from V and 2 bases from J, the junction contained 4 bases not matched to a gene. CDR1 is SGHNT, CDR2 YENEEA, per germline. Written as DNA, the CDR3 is TGTGCCAGCAGCTCCTGGACTAGCGGGACCACAGATACGCAGTATTTT. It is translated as CASSSWTSGTTDTQYF.

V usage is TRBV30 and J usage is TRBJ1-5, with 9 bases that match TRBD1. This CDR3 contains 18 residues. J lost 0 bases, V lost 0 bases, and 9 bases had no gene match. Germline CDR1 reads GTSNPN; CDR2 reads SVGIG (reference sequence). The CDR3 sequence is CAWSVPGQGRISNQPQHF. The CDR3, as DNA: TGTGCCTGGAGTGTCCCGGGACAGGGTAGGATTAGCAATCAGCCCCAGCATTTT.

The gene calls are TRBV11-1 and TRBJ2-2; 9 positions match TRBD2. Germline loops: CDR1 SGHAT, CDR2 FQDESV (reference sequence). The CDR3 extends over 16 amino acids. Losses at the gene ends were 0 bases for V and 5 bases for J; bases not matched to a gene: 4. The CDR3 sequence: CASSLAFSGRTGELFF. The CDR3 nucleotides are TGTGCCAGCAGCTTAGCCTTCAGCGGGAGGACCGGGGAGCTGTTTTTT.

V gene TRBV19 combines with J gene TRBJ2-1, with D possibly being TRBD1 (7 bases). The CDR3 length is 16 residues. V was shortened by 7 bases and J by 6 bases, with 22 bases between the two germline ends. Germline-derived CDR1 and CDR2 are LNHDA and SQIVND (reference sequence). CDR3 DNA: TGTGCCAGTATGTCAGGGGGGCTTCAGGGCACCAATGAGCAGTTCTTC. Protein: CASMSGGLQGTNEQFF.

CDR3 coding DNA: TGTGCCAGCAGCTTATCTGGGGACAGCAATCAGCCCCAGCATTTT. This translates into CASSLSGDSNQPQHF. The chain couples TRBV7-3 to TRBJ1-5; D may be TRBD1 (5 bases). V was trimmed by 2 bases and J by 1 base, leaving 9 bases between them. This CDR3 is built from 15 residues. Germline CDR1 is SGHTA and CDR2 is FQGTGA.

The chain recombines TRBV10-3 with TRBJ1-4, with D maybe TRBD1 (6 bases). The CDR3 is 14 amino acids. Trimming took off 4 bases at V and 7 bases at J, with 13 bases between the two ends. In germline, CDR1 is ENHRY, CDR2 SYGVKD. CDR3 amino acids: CAISGTAGSEKLFF. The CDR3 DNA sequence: TGTGCCATCAGTGGGACAGCCGGTAGTGAAAAACTGTTTTTT.

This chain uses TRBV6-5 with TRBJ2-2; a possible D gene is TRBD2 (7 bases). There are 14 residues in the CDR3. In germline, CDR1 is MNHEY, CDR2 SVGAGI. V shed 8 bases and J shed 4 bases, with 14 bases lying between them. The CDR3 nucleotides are TGTGCCAGCCGAATAGGGGGGGCCACCGGGGAGCTGTTTTTT. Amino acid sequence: CASRIGGATGELFF.

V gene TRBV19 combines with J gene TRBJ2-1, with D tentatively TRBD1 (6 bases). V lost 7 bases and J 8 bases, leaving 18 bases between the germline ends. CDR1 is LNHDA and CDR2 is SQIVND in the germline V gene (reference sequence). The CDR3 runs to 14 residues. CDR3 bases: TGTGCCAGTACACCACAGGGATGGAGTTATGAGCAGTTCTTC. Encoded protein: CASTPQGWSYEQFF.

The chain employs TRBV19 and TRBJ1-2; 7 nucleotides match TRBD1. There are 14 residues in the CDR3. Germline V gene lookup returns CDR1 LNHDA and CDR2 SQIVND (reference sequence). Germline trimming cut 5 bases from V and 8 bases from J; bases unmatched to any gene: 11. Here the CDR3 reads CASSLQTGLAGYTF. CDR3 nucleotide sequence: TGTGCCAGTAGTCTCCAGACAGGGCTGGCCGGCTACACCTTC.

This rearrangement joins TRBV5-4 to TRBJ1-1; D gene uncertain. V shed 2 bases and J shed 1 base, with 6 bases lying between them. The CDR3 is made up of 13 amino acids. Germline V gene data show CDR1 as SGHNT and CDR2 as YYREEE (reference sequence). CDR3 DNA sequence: TGTGCCAGCAGCTTCAACGGGAACACTGAAGCTTTCTTT. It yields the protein CASSFNGNTEAFF.

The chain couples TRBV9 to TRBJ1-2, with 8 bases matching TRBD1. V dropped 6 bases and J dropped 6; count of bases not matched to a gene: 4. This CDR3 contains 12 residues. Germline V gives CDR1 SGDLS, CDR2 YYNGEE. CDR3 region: CASNDRGNGYTF. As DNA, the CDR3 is TGTGCCAGCAACGACAGGGGCAATGGCTACACCTTC.

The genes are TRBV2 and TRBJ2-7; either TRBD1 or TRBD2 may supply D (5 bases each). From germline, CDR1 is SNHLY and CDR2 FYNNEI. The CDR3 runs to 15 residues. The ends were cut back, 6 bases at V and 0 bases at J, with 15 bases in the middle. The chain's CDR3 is CASRGFGASSYEQYF. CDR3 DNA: TGTGCCAGCAGGGGGTTCGGGGCTAGCTCCTACGAGCAGTACTTC.

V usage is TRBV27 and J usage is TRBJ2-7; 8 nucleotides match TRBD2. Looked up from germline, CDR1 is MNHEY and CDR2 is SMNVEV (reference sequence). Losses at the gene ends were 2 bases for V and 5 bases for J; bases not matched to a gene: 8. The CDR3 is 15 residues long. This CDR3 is CASSLISGSYDEQYF. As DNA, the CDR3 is TGTGCCAGCAGTTTAATCAGCGGGAGTTATGACGAGCAGTACTTC.

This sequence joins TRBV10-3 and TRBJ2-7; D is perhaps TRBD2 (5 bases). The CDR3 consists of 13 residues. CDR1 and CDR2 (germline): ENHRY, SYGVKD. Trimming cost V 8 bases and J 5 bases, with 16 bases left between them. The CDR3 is CAIGGGDRHEQYF. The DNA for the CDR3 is TGTGCCATCGGAGGTGGGGATAGGCACGAGCAGTACTTC.

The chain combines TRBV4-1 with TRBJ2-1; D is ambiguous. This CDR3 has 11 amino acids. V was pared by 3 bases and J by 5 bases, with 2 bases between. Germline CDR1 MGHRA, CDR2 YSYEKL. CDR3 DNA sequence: TGCGCCAGCAGCCAGAACAATGAGCAGTTCTTC. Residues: CASSQNNEQFF.

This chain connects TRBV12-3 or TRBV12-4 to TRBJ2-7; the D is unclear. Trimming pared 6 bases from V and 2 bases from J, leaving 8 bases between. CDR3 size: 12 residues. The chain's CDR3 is CASSRVAYEQYF. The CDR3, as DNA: TGTGCCAGCAGCCGCGTTGCCTACGAGCAGTACTTC.

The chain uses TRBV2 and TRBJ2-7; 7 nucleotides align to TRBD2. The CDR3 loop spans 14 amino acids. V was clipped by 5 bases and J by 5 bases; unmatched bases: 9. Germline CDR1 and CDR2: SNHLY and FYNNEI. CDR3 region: CASSPNGGSHEQYF. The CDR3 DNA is TGTGCCAGCAGTCCTAACGGCGGGAGCCACGAGCAGTACTTC.

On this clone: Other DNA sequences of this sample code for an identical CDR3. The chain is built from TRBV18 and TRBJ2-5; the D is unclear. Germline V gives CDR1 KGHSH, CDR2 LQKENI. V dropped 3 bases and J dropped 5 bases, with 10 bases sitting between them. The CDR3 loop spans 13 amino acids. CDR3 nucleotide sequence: TGTGCCAGCTCACCGAGTCGTCAGGAGACCCAGTACTTC. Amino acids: CASSPSRQETQYF.

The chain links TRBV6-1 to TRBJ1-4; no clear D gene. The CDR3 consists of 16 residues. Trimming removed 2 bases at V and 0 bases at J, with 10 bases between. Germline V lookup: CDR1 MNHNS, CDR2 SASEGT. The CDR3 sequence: CASSERWVATNEKLFF. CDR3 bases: TGTGCCAGCAGTGAACGATGGGTGGCAACTAATGAAAAACTGTTTTTT.

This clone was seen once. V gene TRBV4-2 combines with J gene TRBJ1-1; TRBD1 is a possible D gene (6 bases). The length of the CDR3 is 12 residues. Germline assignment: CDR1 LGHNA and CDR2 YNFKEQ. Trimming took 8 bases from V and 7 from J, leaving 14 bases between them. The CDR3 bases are TGTGCCAGCTCGACAGGAACTAATGAAGCTTTCTTT. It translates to CASSTGTNEAFF.

For the CDR3, the DNA is TGTGCCAGCAGCGTAGATGGGGGCAATCAGCCCCAGCATTTT. Translating it yields CASSVDGGNQPQHF. V and J are TRBV9 and TRBJ1-5; D is ambiguous. The CDR3 runs to 14 residues. The germline gives CDR1 SGDLS, CDR2 YYNGEE. The germline V and J ends were trimmed by 0 bases and 2 bases, with 6 bases remaining between them.

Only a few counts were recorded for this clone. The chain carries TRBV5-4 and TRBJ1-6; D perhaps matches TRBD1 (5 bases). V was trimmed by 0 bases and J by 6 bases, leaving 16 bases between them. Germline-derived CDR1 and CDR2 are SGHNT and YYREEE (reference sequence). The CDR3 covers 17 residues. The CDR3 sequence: CASSLAPGGAGNSPLHF. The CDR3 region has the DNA TGTGCCAGCAGCTTGGCCCCCGGAGGGGCAGGTAATTCACCCCTCCACTTT. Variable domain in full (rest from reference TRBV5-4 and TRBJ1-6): ETGVTQSPTHLIKTRGQQVTLRCSSQSGHNTVSWYQQALGQGPQFIFQYYREEENGRGNFPPRFSGLQFPNYSSELNVNALELDDSALYLCASSLAPGGAGNSPLHFGNGTRLTVT.

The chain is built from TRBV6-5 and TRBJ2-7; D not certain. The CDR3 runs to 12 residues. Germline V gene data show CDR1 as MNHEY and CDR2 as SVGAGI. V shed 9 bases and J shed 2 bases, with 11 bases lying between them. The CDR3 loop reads CASATRPYEQYF. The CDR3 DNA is TGTGCCAGTGCAACCAGGCCCTACGAGCAGTACTTC.

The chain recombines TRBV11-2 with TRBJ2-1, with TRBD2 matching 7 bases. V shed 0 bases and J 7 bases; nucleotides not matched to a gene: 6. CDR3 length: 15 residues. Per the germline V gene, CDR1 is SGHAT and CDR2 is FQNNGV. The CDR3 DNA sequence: TGTGCCAGCAGCTTAGATGGGGGGGTCGGAAATGAGCAGTTCTTC. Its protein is CASSLDGGVGNEQFF.

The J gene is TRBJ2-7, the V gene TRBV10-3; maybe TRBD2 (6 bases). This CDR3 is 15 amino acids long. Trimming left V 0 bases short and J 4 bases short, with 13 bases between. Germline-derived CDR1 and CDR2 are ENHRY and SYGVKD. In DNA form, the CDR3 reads TGTGCCATCAGTGAGTCGGAGGGTTCGGGATACGAGCAGTACTTC. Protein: CAISESEGSGYEQYF.

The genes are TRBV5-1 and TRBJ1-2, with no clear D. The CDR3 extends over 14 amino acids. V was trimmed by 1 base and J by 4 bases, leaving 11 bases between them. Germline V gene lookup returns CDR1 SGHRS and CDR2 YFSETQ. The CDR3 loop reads CASSLFHSTYGYTF. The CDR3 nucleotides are TGCGCCAGCAGCTTGTTTCACAGTACCTATGGCTACACCTTC.